Presented here are 13 T cell receptor beta chains from one specimen sequenced in a study of technical replicates of blood from several donors. Assay used: immunoSEQ multiplex PCR; TCRdb lists only in-frame clones, some missing. Of under 100,000 clones in the sample, around 96% were seen once. The sequencing sample was made of T cells isolated from PBMCs. Source of these receptors: a human donor in good health.

V usage is TRBV6-1 and J usage is TRBJ1-3; 10 bases agree with TRBD1. CDR3 length: 14 residues. Unmatched junction bases numbered 0, after V lost 4 bases and J lost 3 bases. Germline loops: CDR1 MNHNS, CDR2 SASEGT. CDR3 loop: CASSGTGGGNTIYF. Here the CDR3 DNA reads TGTGCCAGCAGTGGGACAGGGGGTGGAAACACCATATATTTT.

The V and J genes are TRBV18 and TRBJ1-2; a weak D match, TRBD1 (6 bases). Per germline, CDR1 KGHSH and CDR2 LQKENI. V was trimmed by 2 bases and J by 7 bases, leaving 23 bases between them. The CDR3 totals 17 residues. The CDR3: CASSPSITGSREGGYTF. As DNA, the CDR3 is TGTGCCAGCTCACCATCAATCACAGGGAGCCGAGAGGGTGGCTACACCTTC.

The chain combines TRBV11-3 with TRBJ1-1; TRBD1 might be the D (5 bases). In germline, CDR1 is SGHNT, CDR2 YENEEA. The CDR3 has 17 residues. The V end lost 6 bases, the J end lost 3 bases, and 23 bases lay between the germline ends. CDR3 DNA: TGTGCCAGCAGTCTCCACTCGGCAGGGATAGAGTACACTGAAGCTTTCTTT. It translates to CASSLHSAGIEYTEAFF.

This clone appeared once. CDR3 DNA: TGTGCCAGCAGTGAGTTACCGACAGGGGGCGCAGGCGAGCAGTACTTC. It codes for CASSELPTGGAGEQYF. This chain uses TRBV6-1 with TRBJ2-5, with 10 bases identical to TRBD1. The J call may be incorrect, as the DNA end agrees better with TRBJ2-7. Germline loops: CDR1 MNHNS, CDR2 SASEGT. The CDR3 length is 16 residues.

The chain employs TRBV6-5 and TRBJ2-1; D not certain. The germline CDR1 and CDR2 sequences are MNHEY and SVGAGI. There are 12 residues in the CDR3. V was cut by 4 bases and J by 12 bases, with 13 bases left in between. CDR3 loop: CASSSTKRWQFF. CDR3 nucleotides: TGTGCCAGCAGTTCCACTAAGAGATGGCAGTTCTTC.

The chain couples TRBV5-4 to TRBJ1-5, with a possible D match to TRBD1 (5 bases). This CDR3 has 14 amino acids. CDR1 and CDR2 (germline): SGHNT, YYREEE (reference sequence). V was pared by 2 bases and J by 4 bases, with 10 bases between. In DNA form, the CDR3 reads TGTGCCAGCAGCTTTTACGGGGGGAATCAGCCCCAGCATTTT. Its protein is CASSFYGGNQPQHF.

The chain links TRBV27 to TRBJ2-7, with 9 positions matching TRBD1. The CDR3 sequence is 13 residues long. Germline V lookup: CDR1 MNHEY, CDR2 SMNVEV (reference sequence). J gave up 4 bases and V 8 bases, and 6 bases lay outside the gene matches. CDR3 in amino acids: CASGWDRAYEQYF. CDR3 bases: TGTGCCAGCGGGTGGGACAGGGCATACGAGCAGTACTTC.

The gene calls are TRBV19 and TRBJ1-3; D remains unclear. CDR1 and CDR2 (germline): LNHDA, SQIVND (reference sequence). The CDR3 loop spans 14 amino acids. V was pared by 7 bases and J by 4 bases, with 14 bases between. CDR3 protein: CASTVLGRGNTIYF. The CDR3 DNA is TGTGCCAGTACTGTTCTCGGCAGGGGAAACACCATATATTTT.

V is TRBV7-9 and J is TRBJ2-5; 11 bases are shared with TRBD2. V gave up 1 base and J gave up 4 bases; unmatched junction bases: 2. The germline V gene encodes CDR1 SEHNR and CDR2 FQNEAQ (reference sequence). CDR3 length equals 15 residues. CDR3 region: CASSLVGLAGETQYF. CDR3 DNA sequence: TGTGCCAGCAGCTTAGTAGGACTAGCGGGAGAGACCCAGTACTTC.

The rearrangement uses TRBV2 and TRBJ2-5; tentatively, D is TRBD2 (6 bases). Germline lookup yields CDR1 SNHLY and CDR2 FYNNEI. This CDR3 contains 19 residues. Trimming left V 2 bases short and J 5 bases short, with 27 bases between. The DNA for the CDR3 is TGTGCCAGCAGTGAAATAGGTAGCTTGGCGGGAACCCGGGGCGAGACCCAGTACTTC. Translated, it gives CASSEIGSLAGTRGETQYF.

V gene TRBV6-5 combines with J gene TRBJ2-7; D may be TRBD1 (6 bases). The CDR3 extends over 16 amino acids. Trimming removed 0 bases from V and 2 bases from J, with 14 bases in between. The germline CDR1 and CDR2 sequences are MNHEY and SVGAGI. The CDR3, as DNA: TGTGCCAGCAGTTACTCCAGGGGTTGGGAAACCTACGAGCAGTACTTC. Protein product: CASSYSRGWETYEQYF.

The chain joins TRBV29-1 to TRBJ1-5; TRBD1 might be the D (5 bases). Germline lookup yields CDR1 SQVTM and CDR2 ANQGSEA. The CDR3 runs to 13 residues. The V end lost 4 bases, the J end lost 0 bases, and 7 bases lay between the germline ends. The CDR3 nucleotides read TGCAGCGTTGTGACAGATAGCAATCAGCCCCAGCATTTT. This encodes CSVVTDSNQPQHF. Filled out from reference TRBV29-1 and TRBJ1-5, the complete variable domain reads SAVISQKPSRDICQRGTSLTIQCQVDSQVTMMFWYRQQPGQSLTLIATANQGSEATYESGFVIDKFPISRPNLTFSTLTVSNMSPEDSSIYLCSVVTDSNQPQHFGDGTRLSIL.

This clone was picked up one time. The chain has TRBV6-1 and TRBJ2-7, with 7 bases aligning to TRBD1. The CDR3 is made up of 16 amino acids. Germline lookup yields CDR1 MNHNS and CDR2 SASEGT. The V and J ends lost 0 bases and 4 bases, in that order; junction bases with no gene match: 9. The CDR3 nucleotides are TGTGCCAGCAGTGAAGCCATTGTGGGACAGCTTTACGAGCAGTACTTC. Amino acids: CASSEAIVGQLYEQYF.